One T cell receptor beta chain is described in this entry. There is no known antigen for this receptor. Base qualities are not recorded, but no much larger clone differs from it by a single base. Instrument on record: Illumina NovaSeq 6000. TCRalpha and TCRbeta cDNA libraries were constructed by 5'RACE with constant-segment primers, with sample barcodes and unique molecular identifiers being introduced. Trizol reagent was used to extract RNA from every sample. Library amplification was performed in two PCR steps, and a second sample barcode and Illumina TruSeq adapters were introduced in the second step. The libraries were sequenced on an Illumina NovaSeq using 2 x 150 bp paired-end reads. As for the authors' bioinformatics: The reads were demultiplexed and collapsed into UMI-guided consensus sequences using migec v1.2.7. Using mixcr v2.1.11, UMI consensuses were aligned to TRA and TRB V and J templates and then assembled into clonotypes. A clonotype was counted as expanded or contracted only if both edgeR and NoisET called the change significant, with noise models trained on biological replicates. edgeR calls used a false discovery rate-adjusted p below 0.01 and a log2 fold-change threshold of 1. As an exploratory analysis of dynamics, max-normalized trajectories of the 1000 most abundant clonotypes were examined with PCA combined with hierarchical clustering. Each responding clone was given a CD4 or CD8 phenotype based on the CD4+ and CD8+ repertoires, which had been sequenced separately. Using fastp trimming at Q25 and MiXCR clonotype assembly, TCRdb reanalyzed the public sequencing data and kept in-frame beta chains. Identical CDR3 proteins give one entry, which carries the most common genes and DNA. For this entry, the V and J calls and clone size follow TCRdb and not the study's own pipeline. This sample lists some 450,000 distinct CDR3 sequences; about 20% were detected once. The ten top clones hold 20% to 25% of the sample.

Trimming removed 4 bases from V and 7 bases from J; the gene matches leave 9 bases unexplained. Reading the germline V gene (reference sequence) gives CDR1 LNHDA and CDR2 SQIVND. The CDR3, cysteine through phenylalanine, is 15 amino acids long. The retained sequence is limited to the CDR3, 45 bases, with the frame set at the first base. The data belong to a study of T-cell memory formation after mild COVID-19 (dated by TCRdb to about 2021). Study-wide context: TCR sequence clusters from the two donors were found to be largely donor specific. The cohort was made up of two young adult volunteers, one female and one male, who were previously healthy. In a couple of donors, T-cell clones that expanded and contracted after mild COVID-19 were tracked by sequencing TCRalpha and TCRbeta repertoires over time. Study-level results and caveats: Some responding clones were found in pre-infection memory, which suggests that pre-existing cross-reactive memory T cells took part in the SARS-CoV-2 response. Whether the second-wave clones peaking on day 37 were SARS-CoV-2 specific was not confirmed. From day 15 to 85, contracting clones showed balanced CD4/CD8 phenotypes, whereas a second wave of clones that expanded from day 15 to 37 leaned towards CD4+. Only a couple of mild cases were covered by the study, and larger cohorts that include severe cases with pre-infection samples were considered necessary. Contracting CD4+ clones appeared mostly in the CM and EM memory subsets, whereas CD8+ clones were enriched in EMRA.

PBMCs were isolated by Ficoll-Paque density gradient centrifugation. The clonotype originates from a man between 18 and 29 years old who had mild COVID-19 (a few samples of this study predate the infection). The sample titles of this study are shuffled in the database, so cell type and time point are left out; the donor was told from shared clones. Sequencing was done on a sample of PBMCs or a T cell subset sorted from them (not recorded which). The chain joins TRBV19 to TRBJ2-3, with 9 bases aligning to TRBD1. The CDR3 region reads CASSTDRGKGNTQYF. The sequence in DNA is TGTGCCAGTAGTACGGACAGGGGAAAAGGGAATACGCAGTATTTT.